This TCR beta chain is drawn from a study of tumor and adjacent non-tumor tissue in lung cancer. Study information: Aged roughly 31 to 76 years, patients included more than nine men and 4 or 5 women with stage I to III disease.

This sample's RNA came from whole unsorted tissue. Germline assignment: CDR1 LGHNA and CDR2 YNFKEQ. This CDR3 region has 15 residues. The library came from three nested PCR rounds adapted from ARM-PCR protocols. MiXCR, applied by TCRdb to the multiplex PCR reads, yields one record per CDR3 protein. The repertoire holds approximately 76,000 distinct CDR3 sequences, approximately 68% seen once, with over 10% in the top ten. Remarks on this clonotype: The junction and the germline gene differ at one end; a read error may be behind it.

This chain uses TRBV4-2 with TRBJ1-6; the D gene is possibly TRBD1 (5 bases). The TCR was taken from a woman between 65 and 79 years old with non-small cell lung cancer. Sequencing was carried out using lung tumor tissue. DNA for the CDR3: TGTGCCAGCAGTCTATGGGACGGGGATAGTTCACCACTCCACTTT. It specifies CASSLWDGDSSPLHF.